These 29 T cell receptor beta chains share one sample of origin, sequenced in a study of cytomegalovirus exposure and HLA in healthy donors. PCR was performed using 60 Vbeta and 13 Jbeta primers. The data were produced by immunoSEQ multiplex PCR, yet TCRdb's version contains in-frame clones alone and is incomplete. The data show 140,000 to 150,000 clones, approximately 80% seen once. The sequencing sample was made of PBMCs. Every receptor here comes from a woman in her late teens or twenties in good health and CMV-seropositive.

The chain is built from TRBV7-9 and TRBJ1-1; D is possibly TRBD1 (5 bases). The CDR3 is made up of 13 amino acids. The germline CDR1 and CDR2 sequences are SEHNR and FQNEAQ (reference sequence). Trimming shortened V by 0 bases and J by 6 bases, and 8 bases separated the two germline ends. This chain's CDR3 is CASSLAGQPEAFF. The CDR3 DNA sequence: TGTGCCAGCAGCTTAGCGGGGCAGCCTGAAGCTTTCTTT.

The gene calls are TRBV19 and TRBJ1-1, with D unclear. CDR1 and CDR2 from the germline V gene are LNHDA and SQIVND (reference sequence). CDR3 length: 13 amino acids. V was cut by 7 bases and J by 0 bases, with 9 bases left in between. CDR3: CASNGVMNTEAFF. In DNA form, the CDR3 reads TGTGCCAGTAACGGAGTCATGAACACTGAAGCTTTCTTT.

In DNA, the CDR3 is TGTGCCATCAGTGAGTCGCCAGACTACTATGGCTACACCTTC. This translates into CAISESPDYYGYTF. The V gene is TRBV10-3, the J gene TRBJ1-2; unclear D gene. The CDR3 loop spans 14 amino acids. Germline V CDR1 and CDR2: ENHRY, SYGVKD. The V and J ends lost 0 bases and 3 bases respectively, with 8 bases between them.

The chain combines TRBV2 with TRBJ2-7, with 10 positions matching TRBD1. Trimming cost V 6 bases and J 3 bases; bases outside gene matches: 5. CDR1 is SNHLY, CDR2 FYNNEI, per germline. CDR3 length: 14 amino acids. The CDR3 region is CASSRQGANYEQYF. DNA for the CDR3: TGTGCCAGCAGCCGACAGGGGGCCAACTACGAGCAGTACTTC. Complete variable domain (other parts from reference TRBV2 and TRBJ2-7): EPEVTQTPSHQVTQMGQEVILRCVPISNHLYFYWYRQILGQKVEFLVSFYNNEISEKSEIFDDQFSVERPDGSNFTLKIRSTKLEDSAMYFCASSRQGANYEQYFGPGTRLTVT.

This clone was found a few times. The chain recombines TRBV4-1 with TRBJ2-2, with D perhaps matching TRBD1 (7 bases). Germline V gene data show CDR1 as MGHRA and CDR2 as YSYEKL. The CDR3 covers 14 residues. V lost 3 bases, J lost 5 bases, and 10 bases lay in between. CDR3 bases: TGCGCCAGCAGCCAGGCGGGACAGACCGGGGAGCTGTTTTTT. Translating it yields CASSQAGQTGELFF.

This clone has only one observation. This chain links TRBV7-8 with TRBJ2-7; 11 positions agree with TRBD2. CDR1 and CDR2 (germline): SGHVS, FQNEAQ. V dropped 1 base and J dropped 6; count of bases not matched to a gene: 5. CDR3 length: 15 residues. The CDR3: CASSLEGLAGLEQYF. The CDR3 nucleotides are TGTGCCAGCAGCTTAGAAGGACTAGCGGGCCTCGAGCAGTACTTC.

This clone was detected only once. The chain employs TRBV5-4 and TRBJ2-3, with D possibly being TRBD1 (6 bases). CDR1 SGHNT and CDR2 YYREEE come from the germline V gene (reference sequence). The V end was cut by 0 bases, the J end by 0 bases, with 8 bases between. CDR3 length: 15 amino acids. CDR3: CASSLDQGSTDTQYF. The CDR3 DNA is TGTGCCAGCAGCTTGGACCAGGGGAGCACAGATACGCAGTATTTT.

The chain has TRBV5-5 and TRBJ1-5, with D perhaps TRBD1 (5 bases). Trimming took 2 bases from V and 0 from J, leaving 12 bases between them. CDR1 is SGHKS and CDR2 is YYEKEE in the germline V gene (reference sequence). The CDR3 length is 16 residues. CDR3 in DNA: TGTGCCAGCAGCTTAGATTGGGGCAGTAGCAATCAGCCCCAGCATTTT. Its translation: CASSLDWGSSNQPQHF.

This clone occurred a few times. The V call is TRBV4-1, the J call TRBJ2-7, with TRBD2 matching over 7 bases. From germline, CDR1 is MGHRA and CDR2 YSYEKL. V was pared by 4 bases and J by 7 bases, with 16 bases of the junction left unmatched. The CDR3 totals 16 residues. The CDR3 loop reads CASSLNSFGTMSEQYF. The CDR3 DNA sequence: TGCGCCAGCAGCCTCAACAGTTTCGGGACTATGTCGGAGCAGTACTTC.

This chain links TRBV30 with TRBJ1-6, with 7 bases aligning to TRBD1. CDR3 length: 13 residues. V dropped 8 bases and J dropped 5; count of bases not matched to a gene: 6. Per the germline V gene, CDR1 is GTSNPN and CDR2 is SVGIG (reference sequence). The CDR3 spells CAAGTANNSPLHF. In nucleotides, the CDR3 is TGTGCCGCTGGGACAGCGAATAATTCACCCCTCCACTTT.

This chain joins TRBV30 and TRBJ1-6, with D hard to call. The CDR3 has 17 amino acids. Trimming took off 3 bases at V and 2 bases at J, with 17 bases between the two ends. Germline loops: CDR1 GTSNPN, CDR2 SVGIG (reference sequence). CDR3 amino acids: CAWRDGDVRPYNSPLHF. The CDR3 nucleotides are TGTGCCTGGAGAGACGGAGATGTTCGGCCCTATAATTCACCCCTCCACTTT.

This clone was seen only once. The CDR3 bases are TGTGCCAGCAGAAGACAAGGAAGCAGGGACTATGGCTACACCTTC. The encoded protein is CASRRQGSRDYGYTF. V gene TRBV6-5 combines with J gene TRBJ1-2; perhaps TRBD1 as D (5 bases). Germline values: CDR1 MNHEY, CDR2 SVGAGI. CDR3 length equals 15 residues. Trimming removed 6 bases from V and 3 bases from J, with 17 bases in between.

This sequence joins TRBV7-2 and TRBJ2-3; TRBD2 agrees at 10 bases. Looked up from germline, CDR1 is SGHTA and CDR2 is FQGNSA. Germline trimming cut 5 bases from V and 6 bases from J; bases unmatched to any gene: 14. The CDR3 length is 17 residues. CDR3 DNA sequence: TGTGCCAGCAGCGAGTGGGCTAGCGGGGGTTTTGGGGATACGCAGTATTTT. This translates into CASSEWASGGFGDTQYF.

The V gene is TRBV5-1, the J gene TRBJ2-7, with D uncertain. Germline loops: CDR1 SGHRS, CDR2 YFSETQ. V lost 4 bases to trimming and J lost 0 bases, with 8 bases between them. This CDR3 is 13 amino acids long. CDR3 in DNA: TGCGCCAGCAGCGCCTGGGCCTCCTACGAGCAGTACTTC. Its protein is CASSAWASYEQYF. The whole variable domain, remainder taken from reference TRBV5-1 and TRBJ2-7, is KAGVTQTPRYLIKTRGQQVTLSCSPISGHRSVSWYQQTPGQGLQFLFEYFSETQRNKGNFPGRFSGRQFSNSRSEMNVSTLELGDSALYLCASSAWASYEQYFGPGTRLTVT.

The chain has TRBV4-1 and TRBJ2-7; D may be TRBD2 (10 bases). Germline CDR1 and CDR2: MGHRA and YSYEKL. The CDR3 is made up of 17 amino acids. The germline V and J ends were trimmed by 0 bases and 4 bases, with 19 bases remaining between them. The CDR3 DNA sequence: TGCGCCAGCAGCCAAGAACTACTAGCGGGACAGGGATACGAGCAGTACTTC. Amino acids: CASSQELLAGQGYEQYF.

V and J are TRBV30 and TRBJ2-1; D remains ambiguous. The CDR3 length is 14 residues. V was trimmed by 2 bases and J by 0 bases, leaving 8 bases between them. Germline V gives CDR1 GTSNPN, CDR2 SVGIG (reference sequence). CDR3: CAWSTGSSYNEQFF. The CDR3 DNA sequence: TGTGCCTGGAGTACGGGTAGCTCCTACAATGAGCAGTTCTTC.

The rearrangement links TRBV7-6 to TRBJ2-5, with 9 bases aligning to TRBD1. The CDR3 extends over 15 amino acids. The germline gives CDR1 SGHVS, CDR2 FNYEAQ. Trimming cost V 8 bases and J 5 bases; bases outside gene matches: 12. The CDR3, as DNA: TGTGCCAGCTCCGACGGGGGACAGGGTGGCGAGACCCAGTACTTC. Protein product: CASSDGGQGGETQYF.

This clone was observed once. The chain carries TRBV5-4 and TRBJ1-5; maybe TRBD1 (5 bases). Trimming took off 0 bases at V and 4 bases at J, with 11 bases between the two ends. In germline, CDR1 is SGHNT, CDR2 YYREEE (reference sequence). The CDR3 runs 15 residues. CDR3 sequence (DNA): TGTGCCAGCAGCTTGGCGGGGGGAGAGAATCAGCCCCAGCATTTT. It is translated as CASSLAGGENQPQHF.

V usage is TRBV28 and J usage is TRBJ1-2, with TRBD1 as a possible D gene (5 bases). Germline V gene lookup returns CDR1 MDHEN and CDR2 SYDVKM. V was shortened by 4 bases and J by 4 bases, with 13 bases between the two germline ends. The CDR3 is 14 residues long. This CDR3 reads CASSWGQGSYGYTF. The CDR3 DNA reads as TGTGCCAGCAGTTGGGGTCAGGGTTCCTATGGCTACACCTTC.

This clone was recorded a few times. This chain connects TRBV7-9 to TRBJ1-2, with D unclear. Germline V gene lookup returns CDR1 SEHNR and CDR2 FQNEAQ (reference sequence). V was cut by 0 bases and J by 2 bases, with 7 bases left in between. The CDR3 contains 14 residues. In DNA, the CDR3 is TGTGCCAGCAGCTTAGCAAACAGCAACTATGGCTACACCTTC. The encoded protein is CASSLANSNYGYTF. The full variable domain, with the rest looked up from reference TRBV7-9 and TRBJ1-2, is DTGVSQNPRHKITKRGQNVTFRCDPISEHNRLYWYRQTLGQGPEFLTYFQNEAQLEKSRLLSDRFSAERPKGSFSTLEIQRTEQGDSAMYLCASSLANSNYGYTFGSGTRLTVV.

The CDR3 region is CASSVEGDSGNTIYF. The CDR3 region has the DNA TGTGCCAGCAGCGTAGAGGGGGACTCTGGAAACACCATATATTTT. This chain joins TRBV9 and TRBJ1-3; tentative D call: TRBD1 (6 bases). CDR3 length: 15 amino acids. Germline assignment: CDR1 SGDLS and CDR2 YYNGEE. The V end was cut by 0 bases, the J end by 0 bases, with 7 bases between. Looking up the rest from reference TRBV9 and TRBJ1-3 gives the full variable domain: DSGVTQTPKHLITATGQRVTLRCSPRSGDLSVYWYQQSLDQGLQFLIQYYNGEERAKGNILERFSAQQFPDLHSELNLSSLELGDSALYFCASSVEGDSGNTIYFGEGSWLTVV.

The chain joins TRBV7-9 to TRBJ1-2, with 7 bases aligning to TRBD1. V was pared by 2 bases and J by 6 bases, with 6 bases of the junction left unmatched. CDR3 length equals 14 residues. The germline gives CDR1 SEHNR, CDR2 FQNEAQ (reference sequence). The CDR3 reads CASSLTGVGNGYTF. The CDR3 DNA sequence: TGTGCCAGCAGCTTAACAGGGGTGGGAAATGGCTACACCTTC.

The J gene is TRBJ2-2, the V gene TRBV5-1, with D possibly matching TRBD2 (6 bases). The CDR3 totals 17 residues. Germline CDR1 and CDR2: SGHRS and YFSETQ. Trimming shortened V by 2 bases and J by 2 bases, and 16 bases separated the two germline ends. CDR3 region: CASSLIQVGGNTGELFF. The CDR3 bases are TGCGCCAGCAGCTTAATACAGGTCGGGGGAAACACCGGGGAGCTGTTTTTT.

The chain links TRBV6-1 to TRBJ2-3, with 14 nucleotides matching TRBD2. Germline V gene data show CDR1 as MNHNS and CDR2 as SASEGT. The CDR3 contains 15 residues. V gave up 7 bases and J gave up 3 bases; unmatched junction bases: 3. CDR3 in DNA: TGTGCCAGCACCCGGACTAGCGGGGGGACAGATACGCAGTATTTT. Amino acids: CASTRTSGGTDTQYF.

The J gene is TRBJ1-2, the V gene TRBV5-6, with unresolved D. Trimming removed 0 bases from V and 4 bases from J, with 13 bases in between. CDR3 length equals 15 residues. Germline V gene lookup returns CDR1 SGHDT and CDR2 YYEEEE. The CDR3 nucleotides read TGTGCCAGCAGCTTGGCCGTATGGGAGGGCTATGGCTACACCTTC. Translated: CASSLAVWEGYGYTF.

This chain links TRBV28 with TRBJ2-5, with TRBD2 identical over 12 bases. CDR1 and CDR2 (germline): MDHEN, SYDVKM. The CDR3 sequence is 15 residues long. After removal of 5 bases from V and 2 bases from J, the junction contained 3 bases not matched to a gene. The CDR3 bases are TGTGCCAGCAGTATACTAGCGGGGGGACAAGAGACCCAGTACTTC. It yields the protein CASSILAGGQETQYF.

The chain couples TRBV4-2 to TRBJ2-7, with TRBD2 identical over 9 bases. The junction had 9 bases not matched to a gene; V was cut back by 4 bases and J by 2 bases. The CDR3 contains 16 residues. Per germline, CDR1 LGHNA and CDR2 YNFKEQ. This chain's CDR3 is CASSPSQRGATYEQYF. CDR3 DNA: TGTGCCAGCAGCCCCTCACAGCGGGGGGCCACCTACGAGCAGTACTTC.

The chain is built from TRBV13 and TRBJ2-7; TRBD1 matches at 7 bases. With 5 bases clipped from V and 2 bases from J, the junction kept 9 bases outside the gene matches. Germline CDR1 is PRHDT and CDR2 is FYEKMQ (reference sequence). The length of the CDR3 is 15 residues. The CDR3 sequence is CASSPRTGSAYEQYF. The CDR3 nucleotides are TGTGCCAGCAGCCCCAGGACAGGCTCGGCCTACGAGCAGTACTTC.

This clone was seen a few times. The V and J genes are TRBV2 and TRBJ1-6; TRBD1 is a possible D gene (5 bases). The CDR3 totals 14 residues. Per germline, CDR1 SNHLY and CDR2 FYNNEI. V lost 6 bases and J 6 bases, leaving 12 bases between the germline ends. The DNA of the CDR3 is TGTGCCAGCAGCAGGGAACCTTTTAATTCACCCCTCCACTTT. Encoded protein: CASSREPFNSPLHF.